Listed here are 20 T cell receptor beta chains from one sample, sequenced in a study of CD8+CD57+ T cells in acquired aplastic anemia. The study profiled TCR beta VDJ and CDR3 using genomic DNA as template. TCRdb ran MiXCR on the reads and lists one entry per CDR3 protein. The sample lists under 150,000 distinct CDR3 sequences, 40% to 45% occurring once. The material sequenced was sorted CD4+, CD8+, or CD8+CD57+ T cells (not recorded which) from PBMCs. These receptors were obtained from a human donor in good health, serving as a control.

Concerning this clonotype: A single base separates this from a much larger clone, so it may be a read error. V and J are TRBV5-8 and TRBJ1-2, with D maybe TRBD1 (5 bases). The CDR3 has 14 amino acids. Germline CDR1 reads SGHTS; CDR2 reads YDEGEE. V lost 4 bases and J lost 4, with 14 bases in between. CDR3 nucleotides: TGTGCCAGCAGCCGACAAACCGGGGGCTATGGCTACACCTTC. Translating it yields CASSRQTGGYGYTF.

This clonotype came up many times. The chain joins TRBV20-1 to TRBJ2-7, with D perhaps assigned TRBD1 or TRBD2 (5 bases each). The CDR3 has 15 amino acids. The V gene's germline CDR1 is DFQATT and CDR2 SNEGSKA (reference sequence). With 5 bases removed from V and 0 bases from J, the gap between germline ends came to 17 bases. CDR3 region: CSAGTLTGGSYEQYF. DNA of the CDR3: TGCAGTGCTGGGACCCTTACAGGAGGCTCCTACGAGCAGTACTTC.

This clonotype was seen many times. The genes are TRBV5-8 and TRBJ2-5; D perhaps matches TRBD2 (7 bases). V was cut by 0 bases and J by 4 bases, with 13 bases left in between. The CDR3 is 15 amino acids. Germline CDR1 reads SGHTS; CDR2 reads YDEGEE. The CDR3 region is CASSLDGGGGETQYF. In nucleotides, the CDR3 is TGTGCCAGCAGCTTGGACGGGGGAGGGGGAGAGACCCAGTACTTC.

The DNA for the CDR3 is TGTGCCACCAGTGAACCCCCGTCGACAGGACTTTTCACAGATACGCAGTATTTT. Translation: CATSEPPSTGLFTDTQYF. The chain carries TRBV24-1 and TRBJ2-3; D possibly corresponds to TRBD1 (6 bases). Germline CDR1 KGHDR, CDR2 SFDVKD. CDR3 length equals 18 residues. The V end lost 4 bases, the J end lost 2 bases, and 21 bases lay between the germline ends.

The gene calls are TRBV15 and TRBJ2-7, with TRBD2 identical over 9 bases. Germline-derived CDR1 and CDR2 are LNHNV and YYDKDF (reference sequence). J gave up 5 bases and V 1 base, and 9 bases lay outside the gene matches. The CDR3 is 16 amino acids. The CDR3 loop reads CATSRVAGLAPHEQYF. The CDR3 nucleotides are TGTGCCACCAGCAGAGTAGCGGGACTAGCCCCCCACGAGCAGTACTTC.

This sequence joins TRBV12-3 or TRBV12-4 and TRBJ1-2, with TRBD1 identical over 11 bases. After removal of 6 bases from V and 12 bases from J, the junction contained 6 bases not matched to a gene. This CDR3 is 12 amino acids long. CDR3 region: CASRRGQGGHTF. The CDR3 nucleotides are TGTGCCAGCAGGAGGGGACAGGGGGGGCACACCTTC.

This clonotype was counted at least ten times. The chain links TRBV25-1 to TRBJ2-5; D is unresolved. This CDR3 is 14 amino acids long. V was trimmed by 3 bases and J by 2 bases, leaving 10 bases between them. Germline values: CDR1 MGHDK, CDR2 SYGVNS. The chain's CDR3 is CASSDLNRQETQYF. CDR3 in DNA: TGTGCCAGCAGTGACCTAAACAGACAAGAGACCCAGTACTTC.

This clonotype was observed many times. This chain joins TRBV6-1 and TRBJ2-2; weak D call: TRBD1 (5 bases). Deletions cut 2 bases from V and 4 bases from J, with 8 bases between. The germline CDR1 and CDR2 sequences are MNHNS and SASEGT. The CDR3 runs 14 residues. CDR3: CASSETGVTGELFF. The CDR3 region has the DNA TGTGCCAGCAGTGAAACAGGAGTCACCGGGGAGCTGTTTTTT.

The rearrangement uses TRBV29-1 and TRBJ2-3; tentative D call: TRBD2 (5 bases). Trimming removed 3 bases from V and 5 bases from J, with 6 bases in between. The germline CDR1 and CDR2 sequences are SQVTM and ANQGSEA. CDR3 length: 11 residues. The CDR3 protein is CSVDEGDTQYF. In DNA, the CDR3 is TGCAGCGTTGACGAGGGAGATACGCAGTATTTT.

DNA for the CDR3: TGTGCCAGCAGTTTATCTAACGGGTTAGGTGGCTACACCTTC. Its translation is CASSLSNGLGGYTF. The chain uses TRBV27 and TRBJ1-2, with no clear D. Germline-derived CDR1 and CDR2 are MNHEY and SMNVEV (reference sequence). There are 14 residues in the CDR3. The V end lost 0 bases, the J end lost 7 bases, and 12 bases lay between the germline ends.

This chain connects TRBV2 to TRBJ1-5; 8 bases line up with TRBD1. J lost 3 bases, V lost 3 bases, and 4 bases had no gene match. The CDR3 loop spans 15 amino acids. Germline V gene lookup returns CDR1 SNHLY and CDR2 FYNNEI. The CDR3 DNA follows: TGTGCCAGCAGTGAGAACAGGGGGTTCAATCAGCCCCAGCATTTT. As protein: CASSENRGFNQPQHF.

In its sample, this clonotype was seen many times. The chain uses TRBV6-1 and TRBJ1-2; 10 bases map to TRBD1. V shed 4 bases, J shed 8 bases, and the junction held 4 bases outside the gene matches. CDR3 length: 13 amino acids. Germline loops: CDR1 MNHNS, CDR2 SASEGT. The CDR3 reads CASSGQGAGGYTF. For the CDR3, the DNA is TGTGCCAGCAGTGGACAGGGGGCGGGGGGCTACACCTTC.

This clonotype was seen at least ten times. The V call is TRBV11-2, the J call TRBJ1-2; possible D gene TRBD1, 5 bases. V lost 1 base, J lost 7 bases, and 13 bases lay in between. This CDR3 contains 14 residues. CDR1 SGHAT and CDR2 FQNNGV come from the germline V gene. The CDR3: CASSLVGTTSGYTF. The CDR3 DNA follows: TGTGCCAGCAGCTTAGTGGGGACGACTTCTGGCTACACCTTC.

This sequence joins TRBV19 and TRBJ1-2; a weak D match, TRBD1 (6 bases). The V end lost 6 bases, the J end lost 3 bases, and 11 bases lay between the germline ends. Germline assignment: CDR1 LNHDA and CDR2 SQIVND (reference sequence). The CDR3 totals 13 residues. The CDR3 bases are TGTGCCAGTAGCACGGACAGAGACTATGGCTACACCTTC. The encoded protein is CASSTDRDYGYTF.

This clonotype was observed at least ten times. This sequence joins TRBV19 and TRBJ2-2, with 7 positions matching TRBD1. The CDR3 runs to 15 residues. V dropped 7 bases and J dropped 1; count of bases not matched to a gene: 6. Germline CDR1 and CDR2: LNHDA and SQIVND (reference sequence). The CDR3 spells CASIRAGGNTGELFF. For the CDR3, the DNA is TGTGCCAGTATTCGGGCAGGGGGGAACACCGGGGAGCTGTTTTTT.

This clonotype occurred a few times. V is TRBV7-2 and J is TRBJ2-6, with D possibly matching TRBD2 (5 bases). CDR1 SGHTA and CDR2 FQGNSA come from the germline V gene. The length of the CDR3 is 14 residues. V lost 6 bases and J lost 4, with 10 bases in between. CDR3 protein: CASSSGGGANVLTF. CDR3 in DNA: TGTGCCAGCAGTTCCGGCGGGGGGGCCAACGTCCTGACTTTC.

This clonotype came up many times. The rearrangement uses TRBV4-2 and TRBJ2-3; TRBD2 matches 15 bases. In germline, CDR1 is LGHNA, CDR2 YNFKEQ. The CDR3 is 16 residues long. J lost 6 bases, V lost 3 bases, and 4 bases had no gene match. The CDR3: CASSQGTSGRSDTQYF. For the CDR3, the DNA is TGTGCCAGCAGCCAGGGGACTAGCGGGAGGTCGGATACGCAGTATTTT.

A few counts support this clonotype. A clone one base away is much larger, so this may be a read error. This chain uses TRBV20-1 with TRBJ2-3; 11 nucleotides match TRBD2. Germline V gives CDR1 DFQATT, CDR2 SNEGSKA (reference sequence). Unmatched junction bases numbered 9, after V lost 6 bases and J lost 4 bases. The CDR3 spans 15 residues. The CDR3 loop is CSAPPDSGGADTQYF. The DNA for the CDR3 is TGCAGTGCGCCCCCCGATAGCGGGGGGGCAGATACGCAGTATTTT.

In its sample, this clonotype was seen many times. The chain is built from TRBV12-3 or TRBV12-4 and TRBJ2-1; D ambiguous. V dropped 6 bases and J dropped 5 bases, with 8 bases sitting between them. The CDR3 sequence is 12 residues long. CDR3 protein: CASRSLNNEQFF. CDR3 bases: TGTGCCAGCAGATCGTTGAACAATGAGCAGTTCTTC.

On this clonotype: A much larger clone lies a single base off, so this may be a read error. Here the CDR3 DNA reads TGTGCCAGCAGTTTCAAGCCCCAGGGAGGGACCGGGGAGCTGTCTTTT. The encoded protein is CASSFKPQGGTGELSF. The chain couples TRBV12-3 or TRBV12-4 to TRBJ2-2; 7 bases fit TRBD2. The CDR3 sequence is 16 residues long.